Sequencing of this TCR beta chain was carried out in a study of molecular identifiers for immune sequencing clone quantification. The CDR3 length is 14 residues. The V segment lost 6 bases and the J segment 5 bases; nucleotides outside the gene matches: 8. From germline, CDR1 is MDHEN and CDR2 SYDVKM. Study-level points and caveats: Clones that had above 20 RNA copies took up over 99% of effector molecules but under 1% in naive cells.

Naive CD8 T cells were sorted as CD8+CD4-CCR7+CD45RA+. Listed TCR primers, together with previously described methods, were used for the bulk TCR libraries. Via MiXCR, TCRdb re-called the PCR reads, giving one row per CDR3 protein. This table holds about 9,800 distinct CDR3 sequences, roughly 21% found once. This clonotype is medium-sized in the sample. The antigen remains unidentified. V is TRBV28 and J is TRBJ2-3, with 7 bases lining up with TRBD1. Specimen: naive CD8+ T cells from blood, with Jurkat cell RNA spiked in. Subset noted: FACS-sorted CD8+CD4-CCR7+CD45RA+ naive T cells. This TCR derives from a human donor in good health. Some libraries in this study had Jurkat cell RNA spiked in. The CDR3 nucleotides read TGTGCCAGCAGCTCAACAGGGGCGAGAGATACGCAGTATTTT. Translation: CASSSTGARDTQYF.